This T cell receptor (beta chain) emerged from a study of cytomegalovirus exposure and HLA in healthy donors. Study context: The study's early data release held approximately 91 million unique TCRs from HLA-typed donors.

This clone was counted a few times. Antigen unknown. The CDR3 is 15 residues long. The germline CDR1 and CDR2 sequences are KGHSH and LQKENI. The junction had 3 bases not matched to a gene; V was cut back by 6 bases and J by 2 bases. Findings and limits, study-wide: In vitro, a few CMV-associated chains proved specific for CMV antigens. In presence/absence analyses, roughly uniform sequencing depth across donors was assumed.

PCR used 60 Vbeta primers and 13 Jbeta primers. Profiled with immunoSEQ multiplex PCR; TCRdb holds only in-frame clones, not every one. The table includes 95,000 to 150,000 clones, 66% detected once. The sequencing sample was made of PBMCs. The clonotype was recovered from a man between 18 and 35 years old in good health and CMV-seronegative. The V and J genes are TRBV18 and TRBJ2-2; TRBD2 agrees at 10 bases. The CDR3 region is CASSRTSGNTGELFF. The CDR3 nucleotides read TGTGCCAGCTCGCGGACTAGCGGAAACACCGGGGAGCTGTTTTTT. Full variable domain (missing parts from reference TRBV18 and TRBJ2-2): NAGVMQNPRHLVRRRGQEARLRCSPMKGHSHVYWYRQLPEEGLKFMVYLQKENIIDESGMPKERFSAEFPKEGPSILRIQQVVRGDSAAYFCASSRTSGNTGELFFGEGSRLTVL.